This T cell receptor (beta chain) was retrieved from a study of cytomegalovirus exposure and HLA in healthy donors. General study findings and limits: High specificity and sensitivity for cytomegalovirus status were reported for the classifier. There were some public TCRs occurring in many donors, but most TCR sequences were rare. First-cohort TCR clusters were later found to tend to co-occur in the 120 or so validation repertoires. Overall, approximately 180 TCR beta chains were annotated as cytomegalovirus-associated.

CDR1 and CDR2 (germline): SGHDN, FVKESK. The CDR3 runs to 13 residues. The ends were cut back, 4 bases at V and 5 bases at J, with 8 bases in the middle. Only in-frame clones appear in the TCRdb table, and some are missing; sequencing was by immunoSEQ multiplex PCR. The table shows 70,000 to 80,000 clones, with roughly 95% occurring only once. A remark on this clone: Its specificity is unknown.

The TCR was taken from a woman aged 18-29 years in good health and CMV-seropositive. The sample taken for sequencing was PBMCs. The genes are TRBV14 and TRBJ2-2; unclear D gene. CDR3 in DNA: TGTGCCAGCAGCCCCAGGTTAACCGGGGAGCTGTTTTTT. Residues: CASSPRLTGELFF.